This T cell receptor (beta chain) was identified in a study of graft-versus-host responses after intestinal transplantation. Study-wide context: Transplants given to recipients were multivisceral, liver-intestinal, or isolated intestinal. Anti-thymocyte globulin induction was given to all recipients, followed by tacrolimus and steroids for roughly three years. The study's findings and limits: Allografts from individuals with graft-donor T cell macrochimerism displayed high graft-versus-host to host-versus-graft clonal ratios.

As to this clone: What it recognizes is unknown.

Germline V gene data show CDR1 as SGHRS and CDR2 as YFSETQ. Unmatched junction bases numbered 3, after V lost 4 bases and J lost 1 base. The CDR3 contains 14 residues. The protocol was immunoSEQ multiplex PCR, while the TCRdb copy is restricted to in-frame clones and leaves out a portion. Among fewer than 95,000 clones, 85% to 95% were seen once, and the ten largest hold 0.49%. This material consisted of unstimulated CD8+ T cells sorted from spleen or lymph node cells, taken before intestinal transplant. The rearrangement links TRBV5-1 to TRBJ1-1, with 8 nucleotides matching TRBD1. The receptor was derived from a human donor who received an intestinal transplant. CDR3 sequence reads: CASSRQGKNTEAFF. DNA for the CDR3: TGCGCCAGCAGCAGACAGGGGAAGAACACTGAAGCTTTCTTT.